The 18 T cell receptor beta chains below come from one sample, sequenced in a study of CXCR3-negative and CXCR3-positive naive CD8 T cells. cDNA libraries for TRB were generated by 5' RACE incorporating UMI labels. TCRdb derives one entry per CDR3 protein from the 5' RACE reads, leaving out DNA. The sample table sets out some 120,000 distinct CDR3 sequences. These TCRs are of unknown antigen specificity. Study observations and caveats: CXCR3-positive naive cells carried more hydrophobic TRB CDR3s than CXCR3-negative naive cells did.

Sequenced material: naive CXCR3+ CD8+ T cells from blood. Specified subset: CD45RO-CCR7+CD27+CD95- naive CD8+ T cells expressing CXCR3 (TNR3+). These receptors all come from a human donor in good health. Some clones in this sample may be carry-over from other donors' samples.

Here the CDR3 reads CASSGSGAQAFF. V and J are TRBV2 and TRBJ1-1. The CDR3 is 12 residues long. The V gene's germline CDR1 is SNHLY and CDR2 FYNNEI. The full variable domain, with the rest looked up from reference TRBV2 and TRBJ1-1, is EPEVTQTPSHQVTQMGQEVILRCVPISNHLYFYWYRQILGQKVEFLVSFYNNEISEKSEIFDDQFSVERPDGSNFTLKIRSTKLEDSAMYFCASSGSGAQAFFGQGTRLTVV.

The V gene is TRBV7-9, the J gene TRBJ2-3. The CDR3 has 18 amino acids. Germline loops: CDR1 SEHNR, CDR2 FQNEAQ (reference sequence). The CDR3 here is CASTVLRQGSKPTDTQYF.

The chain has TRBV6-5 and TRBJ2-2. In germline, CDR1 is MNHEY, CDR2 SVGAGI. This CDR3 has 13 amino acids. CDR3 residues: CASSPLRAGELFF.

The chain combines TRBV6-1 with TRBJ2-1; TCRdb returns TRBD2, unconfirmable since there is no DNA. Germline V gene sequence: CDR1 MNHNS, CDR2 SASEGT. This CDR3 comprises 14 residues. CDR3 loop: CASSEARDQNSQFF.

The CDR3 loop reads CASSPGSSYEQYF. The chain carries TRBV28 and TRBJ2-7; TCRdb returns TRBD2, unconfirmable since there is no DNA. CDR1 and CDR2 (germline): MDHEN, SYDVKM. CDR3 length: 13 residues.

V is TRBV15 and J is TRBJ2-5; checking the TCRdb D call of TRBD1 is not possible without DNA. The germline gives CDR1 LNHNV, CDR2 YYDKDF (reference sequence). The CDR3 length is 15 residues. The CDR3 protein is CATSSLTGGRETQYF.

V gene TRBV7-9 combines with J gene TRBJ1-2; TCRdb designates TRBD1, a call that cannot be tested without DNA. This CDR3 contains 16 residues. Germline CDR1 and CDR2: SEHNR and FQNEAQ (reference sequence). The CDR3 sequence: CASSLSGTGGSHGYTF.

The chain links TRBV7-9 to TRBJ2-5; TCRdb reports TRBD1, a call that lacks DNA to check it against. Germline CDR1 reads SEHNR; CDR2 reads FQNEAQ (reference sequence). This CDR3 contains 18 residues. This CDR3 reads CASSSPLGRGGHQETQYF.

This chain joins TRBV3-1 and TRBJ1-4. Per germline, CDR1 LGHDT and CDR2 YNNKEL (reference sequence). This CDR3 comprises 15 residues. CDR3 region: CASSNPGDSEEKLFF. Full variable domain (outside the CDR3, taken from reference TRBV3-1 and TRBJ1-4): DTAVSQTPKYLVTQMGNDKSIKCEQNLGHDTMYWYKQDSKKFLKIMFSYNNKELIINETVPNRFSPKSPDKAHLNLHINSLELGDSAVYFCASSNPGDSEEKLFFGSGTQLSVL.

The chain has TRBV6-5 and TRBJ2-7; no DNA is available, so the TRBD2 call from TCRdb remains unchecked. This CDR3 has 18 residues. CDR1 is MNHEY and CDR2 is SVGAGI in the germline V gene. This CDR3 reads CASSYSLILESPSYEQYF.

The chain carries TRBV7-9 and TRBJ2-5; the TRBD2 assignment by TCRdb is unverifiable without DNA. In germline, CDR1 is SEHNR, CDR2 FQNEAQ (reference sequence). CDR3 length equals 15 residues. This CDR3 is CASSSGLAVQETQYF.

The rearrangement links TRBV4-3 to TRBJ1-5. Germline V gene sequence: CDR1 LGHNA, CDR2 YSLEER. This CDR3 contains 14 residues. CDR3 loop: CASSHDTTYQPQHF.

V and J are TRBV7-9 and TRBJ2-3; TCRdb lists TRBD1, though no DNA is available to test this call. This CDR3 comprises 15 residues. Per germline, CDR1 SEHNR and CDR2 FQNEAQ (reference sequence). CDR3 loop: CASSPIRDSTDTQYF. The whole variable domain, remainder taken from reference TRBV7-9 and TRBJ2-3, is DTGVSQNPRHKITKRGQNVTFRCDPISEHNRLYWYRQTLGQGPEFLTYFQNEAQLEKSRLLSDRFSAERPKGSFSTLEIQRTEQGDSAMYLCASSPIRDSTDTQYFGPGTRLTVL.

This chain joins TRBV4-2 and TRBJ1-1. From germline, CDR1 is LGHNA and CDR2 YNFKEQ. The CDR3 contains 17 residues. The CDR3 sequence is CASSQSTGRPILKGAFF.

This chain's CDR3 is CSARPGQSTDTQYF. The V and J genes are TRBV20-1 and TRBJ2-3; TCRdb outputs TRBD1, but without DNA this stays unchecked. Germline V CDR1 and CDR2: DFQATT, SNEGSKA (reference sequence). The CDR3 is 14 residues long.

The V and J genes are TRBV13 and TRBJ1-2; checking the TCRdb D call of TRBD1 is not possible without DNA. The CDR3 has 17 residues. The germline V gene has CDR1 PRHDT and CDR2 FYEKMQ (reference sequence). The CDR3 sequence is CASSLGVGQGLFGGYTF.

This chain uses TRBV23-1 with TRBJ2-2. TRBV23-1 is an open reading frame, and its role is uncertain. The CDR3 contains 16 residues. CDR3 region: CASSQSPDEHTGELFF.

The chain couples TRBV27 to TRBJ2-7. Germline V gene sequence: CDR1 MNHEY, CDR2 SMNVEV (reference sequence). The CDR3 sequence is 15 residues long. CDR3 sequence reads: CASKEDGAESYEQYF.